This entry lists 24 T cell receptor beta chains sequenced from one sample in a study of response to subunit inactivated influenza vaccine. TCRdb reprocessed the RT-PCR reads with MiXCR, giving one entry per CDR3 protein. This table holds around 520,000 distinct CDR3 sequences, 25% found once. The material sequenced was CD4+ T cells sorted from PBMCs, taken 5 days after vaccination. The source of these receptors is a man in his forties or fifties who received an inactivated influenza vaccine.

J is TRBJ1-5 and V is TRBV12-3 or TRBV12-4; D perhaps matches TRBD1 (6 bases). The V gene lost 5 bases and the J gene lost 1 base, with 12 bases spanning the gap. The CDR3 runs to 15 residues. The CDR3: CASSDWGASNQPQHF. CDR3 nucleotide sequence: TGTGCCAGCAGTGACTGGGGGGCGAGCAATCAGCCCCAGCATTTT.

The V and J genes are TRBV7-2 and TRBJ2-3, with a weak D call TRBD2 (5 bases). The CDR3 is 14 amino acids. V gave up 0 bases and J gave up 9 bases, with 13 bases separating them. Germline loops: CDR1 SGHTA, CDR2 FQGNSA. CDR3 bases: TGTGCCAGCAGCTTAGCGGCTGGACTTGAAACGCAGTATTTT. This codes for CASSLAAGLETQYF.

In DNA form, the CDR3 reads TGTGCCAGCAGTCAACCAATGGGGGGGGGAGGACCTGAAGCTTTCTTT. It is translated as CASSQPMGGGGPEAFF. The chain uses TRBV7-9 and TRBJ1-1; maybe TRBD1 (5 bases). Deletions cut 6 bases from V and 6 bases from J, with 23 bases between. From germline, CDR1 is SEHNR and CDR2 FQNEAQ (reference sequence). The CDR3 contains 16 residues.

A few counts support this clonotype. The J gene is TRBJ2-3, the V gene TRBV5-1; possible D gene TRBD1, 6 bases. The CDR3 consists of 15 residues. Trimming pared 4 bases from V and 0 bases from J, leaving 12 bases between. Per germline, CDR1 SGHRS and CDR2 YFSETQ. CDR3 in DNA: TGCGCCAGCAGCCCAGGGACAATGAGCACAGATACGCAGTATTTT. Encoded protein: CASSPGTMSTDTQYF. Variable domain in full (rest from reference TRBV5-1 and TRBJ2-3): KAGVTQTPRYLIKTRGQQVTLSCSPISGHRSVSWYQQTPGQGLQFLFEYFSETQRNKGNFPGRFSGRQFSNSRSEMNVSTLELGDSALYLCASSPGTMSTDTQYFGPGTRLTVL.

This clonotype was counted only a few times. The chain carries TRBV5-1 and TRBJ1-2; D call uncertain. The CDR3 has 14 amino acids. Germline lookup yields CDR1 SGHRS and CDR2 YFSETQ. V lost 0 bases and J lost 3, with 9 bases in between. CDR3 protein: CASSLDGTDYGYTF. The CDR3 nucleotides are TGCGCCAGCAGCTTGGATGGCACGGACTATGGCTACACCTTC.

On this clonotype: At one of its ends the junction is not consistent with the germline gene, which may arise from a read error. This CDR3 reads CASSVRDSVDF. In DNA form, the CDR3 reads TGTGCCAGCAGTGTACGGGACTCCGTAGACTTC. V gene TRBV28 combines with J gene TRBJ2-5; D is possibly TRBD2 (6 bases). Per the germline V gene, CDR1 is MDHEN and CDR2 is SYDVKM. The CDR3 consists of 11 residues.

The chain's CDR3 is CASSLGSVTADTQYF. In DNA form, the CDR3 reads TGTGCCAGCAGCTTAGGTTCGGTGACCGCAGATACGCAGTATTTT. V is TRBV7-9 and J is TRBJ2-3; D uncertain. Trimming removed 1 base from V and 4 bases from J, with 12 bases in between. CDR1 is SEHNR and CDR2 is FQNEAQ in the germline V gene (reference sequence). This CDR3 region has 15 residues.

This clonotype has just a few counts. The chain recombines TRBV11-2 with TRBJ1-3; a weak D match, TRBD1 (6 bases). CDR1 is SGHAT and CDR2 is FQNNGV in the germline V gene. The CDR3 loop spans 17 amino acids. Trimming stripped 4 bases from V and 4 bases from J, with 20 bases between. The DNA of the CDR3 is TGTGCCAGCAGCTCTCCGGAAGCAGGGGTGTCAGGAAACACCATATATTTT. Its translation is CASSSPEAGVSGNTIYF.

V usage is TRBV5-6 and J usage is TRBJ1-1; 9 nucleotides agree with TRBD1. Trimming cost V 4 bases and J 2 bases; bases outside gene matches: 6. The V gene's germline CDR1 is SGHDT and CDR2 YYEEEE. The CDR3 length is 15 residues. The CDR3 loop reads CASSRVDRGNTEAFF. In DNA form, the CDR3 reads TGTGCCAGCAGCCGGGTGGACAGGGGAAACACTGAAGCTTTCTTT.

The V gene is TRBV20-1, the J gene TRBJ2-7, with D possibly matching TRBD1 (6 bases). Germline V gene sequence: CDR1 DFQATT, CDR2 SNEGSKA (reference sequence). The CDR3 spans 13 residues. Trimming cost V 4 bases and J 3 bases, with 13 bases left between them. DNA for the CDR3: TGCAGTGCTAACACAGGGTCTCGCTACGAGCAGTACTTC. It specifies CSANTGSRYEQYF.

The V and J genes are TRBV12-3 or TRBV12-4 and TRBJ2-3; 7 bases map to TRBD1. The CDR3 has 17 amino acids. Trimming at V came to 5 bases and at J to 3 bases, leaving 14 bases not matched to a gene. CDR3 DNA: TGTGCCAGCAGTACACCCCCTGGGGCAGGGGGAACAGATACGCAGTATTTT. Protein: CASSTPPGAGGTDTQYF.

In this sample, this clonotype turned up many times. The genes are TRBV20-1 and TRBJ1-5; D is undetermined. CDR3 length: 12 amino acids. Trimming pared 6 bases from V and 4 bases from J, leaving 10 bases between. The germline V gene encodes CDR1 DFQATT and CDR2 SNEGSKA (reference sequence). The CDR3 bases are TGCAGTGCAACACGGAAGAATCAGCCCCAGCATTTT. Translation: CSATRKNQPQHF.

The gene calls are TRBV7-9 and TRBJ1-2, with TRBD1 matching over 8 bases. V lost 2 bases and J lost 4; bases outside the gene matches: 6. The CDR3 totals 15 residues. Germline V lookup: CDR1 SEHNR, CDR2 FQNEAQ (reference sequence). This CDR3 is CASSLTAGGAYGYTF. Here the CDR3 DNA reads TGTGCCAGCAGCTTAACAGCAGGGGGCGCCTATGGCTACACCTTC.

This clonotype showed up many times. The rearrangement links TRBV6-5 to TRBJ2-3, with D perhaps TRBD1 (5 bases). Per germline, CDR1 MNHEY and CDR2 SVGAGI. Trimming pared 4 bases from V and 3 bases from J, leaving 11 bases between. The CDR3 covers 14 residues. The CDR3 nucleotides are TGTGCCAGCAGTTTACTCGCAGGGACAGATACGCAGTATTTT. It specifies CASSLLAGTDTQYF.

This clonotype was seen only a few times. The rearrangement joins TRBV10-3 to TRBJ2-1; the match to TRBD1 covers 7 bases. From germline, CDR1 is ENHRY and CDR2 SYGVKD. The V segment lost 5 bases and the J segment 10 bases; nucleotides outside the gene matches: 8. This CDR3 has 13 residues. CDR3 region: CAISNYDREEQFF. In nucleotides, the CDR3 is TGTGCCATCAGTAACTATGACAGGGAAGAGCAGTTCTTC.

The V gene is TRBV7-3, the J gene TRBJ2-5, with 9 bases matching TRBD1. This CDR3 is 14 amino acids long. V shed 3 bases, J shed 3 bases, and the junction held 2 bases outside the gene matches. CDR1 is SGHTA and CDR2 is FQGTGA in the germline V gene. This CDR3 reads CASSFGTGKETQYF. DNA for the CDR3: TGTGCCAGCAGCTTCGGGACAGGGAAAGAGACCCAGTACTTC.

The CDR3 DNA follows: TGTGCCTGGAGTGTACTTCTTAGGACTGAAGCTTTCTTT. This gives the protein CAWSVLLRTEAFF. The chain is built from TRBV30 and TRBJ1-1; D remains unclear. The CDR3 length is 13 residues. Germline lookup yields CDR1 GTSNPN and CDR2 SVGIG (reference sequence). Trimming pared 0 bases from V and 5 bases from J, leaving 10 bases between. The full variable domain, in which reference TRBV30 and TRBJ1-1 provide the parts outside the CDR3, is SQTIHQWPATLVQPVGSPLSLECTVEGTSNPNLYWYRQAAGRGLQLLFYSVGIGQISSEVPQNLSASRPQDRQFILSSKKLLLSDSGFYLCAWSVLLRTEAFFGQGTRLTVV.

This clonotype was seen a handful of times. This chain joins TRBV20-1 and TRBJ1-1; D not certain. CDR3 size: 15 residues. The V and J ends lost 3 bases and 4 bases respectively, with 18 bases between them. Germline values: CDR1 DFQATT, CDR2 SNEGSKA (reference sequence). For the CDR3, the DNA is TGCAGTGCTAGGTGGGGAGGGCTGCGGAGCACTGAAGCTTTCTTT. Translated, it gives CSARWGGLRSTEAFF.

This clonotype was seen a handful of times. The V call is TRBV7-2, the J call TRBJ1-4; D is undetermined. Germline V gene sequence: CDR1 SGHTA, CDR2 FQGNSA. This CDR3 is 13 amino acids long. V was shortened by 2 bases and J by 6 bases, with 7 bases between the two germline ends. CDR3 in DNA: TGTGCCAGCAGCTTATACGGGTATGAAAAACTGTTTTTT. Translated: CASSLYGYEKLFF.

In this sample, this clonotype turned up a few times. This chain links TRBV20-1 with TRBJ2-7; the match to TRBD2 covers 8 bases. V shed 2 bases, J shed 5 bases, and the junction held 2 bases outside the gene matches. The CDR3 is made up of 12 amino acids. The germline gives CDR1 DFQATT, CDR2 SNEGSKA (reference sequence). CDR3 DNA sequence: TGCAGTGCTAGACCCGGGGGGGACGAGCAGTACTTC. It translates to CSARPGGDEQYF.

This clonotype turned up a few times. The J gene is TRBJ2-3, the V gene TRBV7-2; no firm D call. Trimming removed 5 bases at V and 4 bases at J, with 13 bases between. This CDR3 spans 14 amino acids. The V gene's germline CDR1 is SGHTA and CDR2 FQGNSA. The CDR3 loop is CASSPQRGADTQYF. CDR3 DNA: TGTGCCAGCAGCCCCCAACGTGGGGCAGATACGCAGTATTTT.

The sample holds a few counts of this clonotype. The gene calls are TRBV29-1 and TRBJ2-1; D uncertain. The CDR3 is 11 residues long. Germline loops: CDR1 SQVTM, CDR2 ANQGSEA. V lost 6 bases and J 6 bases, leaving 9 bases between the germline ends. DNA for the CDR3: TGCAGCGTCGATATCATCAATGAGCAGTTCTTC. It yields the protein CSVDIINEQFF.

The chain uses TRBV20-1 and TRBJ2-3; a possible D gene is TRBD2 (5 bases). CDR3 size: 14 residues. V was pared by 6 bases and J by 5 bases, with 18 bases between. Germline V gene data show CDR1 as DFQATT and CDR2 as SNEGSKA (reference sequence). Here the CDR3 reads CSAPTTLRGDTQYF. For the CDR3, the DNA is TGCAGTGCCCCGACTACCCTTCGGGGAGATACGCAGTATTTT.

In this sample, this clonotype turned up once. The gene calls are TRBV20-1 and TRBJ1-6, with 9 bases matching TRBD1. There are 15 residues in the CDR3. The germline V gene has CDR1 DFQATT and CDR2 SNEGSKA (reference sequence). V lost 0 bases, J lost 7 bases, and 4 bases stayed unmatched. As DNA, the CDR3 is TGCAGTGCTAGAGAACAGGGGGCTTGGAATTCACCCCTCCACTTT. Translated: CSAREQGAWNSPLHF.